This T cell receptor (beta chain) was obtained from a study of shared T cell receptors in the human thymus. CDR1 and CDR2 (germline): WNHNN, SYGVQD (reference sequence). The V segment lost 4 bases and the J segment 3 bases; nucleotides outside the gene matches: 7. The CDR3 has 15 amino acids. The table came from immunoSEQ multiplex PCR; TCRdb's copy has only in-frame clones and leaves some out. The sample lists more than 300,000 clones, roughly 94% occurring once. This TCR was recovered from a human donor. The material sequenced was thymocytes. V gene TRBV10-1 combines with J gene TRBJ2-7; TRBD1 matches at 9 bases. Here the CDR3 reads CASSAARDRDYEQYF. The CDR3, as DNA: TGCGCCAGCAGTGCAGCGAGGGACAGGGACTACGAGCAGTACTTC.